This entry lists 7 T cell receptor beta chains sequenced from one sample in a study of regulatory T cells in long-lasting Graves disease. Building of the TCR beta libraries involved iRepertoire HTBI primers and Arm-PCR of CDR3 regions. TCRdb independently ran MiXCR on the multiplex PCR reads; one entry per CDR3 protein. The sample has 350,000 to 450,000 distinct CDR3 sequences, about 15% seen once. Time point given: newly diagnosed GD, antithyroid drugs for less than 3 months. Construction of the TCR library relied on RNA isolated from PBMCs. The sample also formed part of further work on T cells in Graves' hyperthyroidism and ophthalmopathy.

The sequences come from peripheral blood mononuclear cells (PBMCs), collected at new diagnosis, from a patient treated with antithyroid drugs. All receptors derive from a woman in her 40s with Graves disease.

At least ten counts were recorded for this clonotype. The rearrangement uses TRBV6-5 and TRBJ1-2; D call uncertain. The V gene lost 0 bases and the J gene lost 7 bases, with 9 bases spanning the gap. CDR3 length equals 13 residues. CDR1 and CDR2 (germline): MNHEY, SVGAGI. The CDR3 region has the DNA TGTGCCAGCAGTTACTCAAGGACGCGTGGCTACACCTTC. Translation: CASSYSRTRGYTF.

This clonotype was seen many times. The CDR3 reads CAISDGATHSGANVLTF. CDR3 sequence (DNA): TGTGCCATCAGTGATGGGGCCACACACTCTGGGGCCAACGTCCTGACTTTC. This rearrangement joins TRBV10-3 to TRBJ2-6; tentatively, D is TRBD1 (5 bases). Per germline, CDR1 ENHRY and CDR2 SYGVKD. The ends were cut back, 3 bases at V and 0 bases at J, with 12 bases in the middle. CDR3 length: 17 residues.

This clonotype has ten or more counts. At one boundary the junction diverges from the germline segment, which might be a read error. This sequence joins TRBV7-2 and TRBJ2-7; 7 bases map to TRBD1. This CDR3 is built from 15 residues. Germline V gene data show CDR1 as SGHTA and CDR2 as FQGNSA. The chain's CDR3 is CASSVAGTEAYEQYF. The CDR3 nucleotides are TGTGCCAGCAGCGTAGCCGGGACAGAGGCCTACGAGCAGTACTTC.

This clonotype was seen repeatedly, ten times or more. This sequence joins TRBV28 and TRBJ2-1; 7 nucleotides match TRBD1. The J segment lost 2 bases and the V segment lost 1 base, leaving 5 bases of the junction unmatched. This CDR3 is built from 16 residues. Germline V CDR1 and CDR2: MDHEN, SYDVKM. CDR3 coding DNA: TGTGCCAGCAGTTTATCCGACAGGGTACCCTACAATGAGCAGTTCTTC. This encodes CASSLSDRVPYNEQFF.

The rearrangement links TRBV19 to TRBJ1-5; tentatively, D is TRBD1 (5 bases). This CDR3 spans 17 amino acids. V was shortened by 5 bases and J by 4 bases, with 21 bases between the two germline ends. CDR1 is LNHDA and CDR2 is SQIVND in the germline V gene (reference sequence). Here the CDR3 DNA reads TGTGCCAGTAGTCTACCTCCGGTAGGGACCTCGAATCAGCCCCAGCATTTT. This translates into CASSLPPVGTSNQPQHF.

In this sample, this clonotype turned up many times. The rearrangement links TRBV20-1 to TRBJ2-7; D gene unclear. CDR3 size: 14 residues. The V gene's germline CDR1 is DFQATT and CDR2 SNEGSKA (reference sequence). The V and J ends lost 2 bases and 1 base respectively, with 12 bases between them. CDR3 sequence: CSARSPIASYEQYF. CDR3 nucleotide sequence: TGCAGTGCTAGATCCCCTATCGCTTCCTACGAGCAGTACTTC.

The V and J genes are TRBV4-1 and TRBJ2-3; 8 nucleotides agree with TRBD2. The V gene end was trimmed by 3 bases and the J gene end by 0 bases; junction bases not matched to a gene: 14. The germline V gene encodes CDR1 MGHRA and CDR2 YSYEKL. The CDR3 consists of 19 residues. The CDR3 spells CASSHPTSWTSSSTDTQYF. As DNA, the CDR3 is TGCGCCAGCAGCCACCCTACTTCCTGGACTAGCAGCAGCACAGATACGCAGTATTTT.